This paragraph covers one TCR beta chain sequence. Its antigen is not identified. These data come from a study of cytomegalovirus exposure and HLA in healthy donors. As for the study in general: There were some 380 genotyped donors. Of these, roughly 84% fell in the genetic ancestry cluster associated with self-reported Caucasian donors. Findings and caveats of the study: The authors reported that TCR beta sequences could predict HLA-A and HLA-B alleles. These predictions were accurate for most subjects in the first cohort. Later work found that TCR association rates differed between HLA loci; DRB1 had the most and HLA-C the fewest. A missense variant in DCLRE1C was later tied to TCR beta V- and J-gene trimming.

Per the germline V gene, CDR1 is MDHEN and CDR2 is SYDVKM. This CDR3 has 14 residues. The trim removed 5 bases at V and 5 bases at J, leaving 6 bases unmatched. PCR used 60 Vbeta primers and 13 Jbeta primers. Sequenced by immunoSEQ multiplex PCR; TCRdb stores in-frame clones only, minus some. The table lists about 130,000 clones, roughly three quarters of them singletons. The chain joins TRBV28 to TRBJ1-1, with 9 bases identical to TRBD1. Material for sequencing was PBMCs. This clonotype was obtained from a man aged 18 to 29 in good health and CMV-seronegative. The CDR3 loop reads CASSPGTGRTEAFF. CDR3 nucleotide sequence: TGTGCCAGCAGTCCCGGGACAGGGAGAACTGAAGCTTTCTTT.